Following are 5 T cell receptor beta chains from one sample sequenced in a study of T-cell reconstitution after alpha-beta-depleted transplantation in children. During its preparation, the TCRbeta library received unique molecular identifiers. TCRdb re-analysed the PCR reads in MiXCR, keeping a single row per CDR3 protein. Of about 98,000 distinct CDR3 sequences in the sample, 6% were seen once. The sequencing here drew on PBMCs, mostly from graft donor cells, taken 60 days after TCRalphabeta/CD19-depleted stem cell transplant. Every receptor here comes from a female patient between 2 and 10 years old who had a stem cell transplant for Fanconi anemia, so the T cells may come from the graft donor.

This clonotype appeared many times. The chain is built from TRBV7-2 and TRBJ2-7, with no clear D. This CDR3 is 13 amino acids long. Germline CDR1 and CDR2: SGHTA and FQGNSA. V was trimmed by 0 bases and J by 3 bases, leaving 6 bases between them. The CDR3: CASSLAGNYEQYF. CDR3 coding DNA: TGTGCCAGCAGCTTAGCGGGAAACTACGAGCAGTACTTC.

This clonotype was detected only a few times. The chain has TRBV30 and TRBJ2-7; TRBD1 or TRBD2 may be the D gene (5 bases each). Germline CDR1 GTSNPN, CDR2 SVGIG (reference sequence). V was cut by 3 bases and J by 4 bases, with 10 bases left in between. This CDR3 comprises 12 residues. The CDR3 loop is CAWSTGPYEQYF. The DNA of the CDR3 is TGTGCCTGGAGCACGGGACCGTACGAGCAGTACTTC.

This clonotype was observed a handful of times. This chain joins TRBV19 and TRBJ1-1, with D hard to call. The CDR3 is made up of 16 amino acids. Trimming left V 4 bases short and J 0 bases short, with 15 bases between. From germline, CDR1 is LNHDA and CDR2 SQIVND (reference sequence). The CDR3 nucleotides read TGTGCCAGTAGTAGGGGAATAAAACCAGTGAACACTGAAGCTTTCTTT. It codes for CASSRGIKPVNTEAFF.

In this sample, this clonotype turned up many times. This rearrangement joins TRBV28 to TRBJ2-1; 8 bases are shared with TRBD2. The CDR3 sequence is 13 residues long. Germline loops: CDR1 MDHEN, CDR2 SYDVKM. The V and J ends lost 6 bases and 7 bases, in that order; junction bases with no gene match: 5. CDR3 loop: CASSRLARNEQFF. CDR3 nucleotide sequence: TGTGCCAGCAGCAGACTAGCGCGGAATGAGCAGTTCTTC. The complete variable domain, with remaining parts taken from reference TRBV28 and TRBJ2-1, reads DVKVTQSSRYLVKRTGEKVFLECVQDMDHENMFWYRQDPGLGLRLIYFSYDVKMKEKGDIPEGYSVSREKKERFSLILESASTNQTSMYLCASSRLARNEQFFGPGTRLTVL.

The rearrangement links TRBV7-3 to TRBJ2-2; 8 positions match TRBD1. The CDR3 length is 13 residues. J lost 1 base, V lost 8 bases, and 0 bases had no gene match. The germline gives CDR1 SGHTA, CDR2 FQGTGA. The CDR3 is CASGTGNTGELFF. CDR3 DNA: TGTGCCAGCGGGACAGGGAACACCGGGGAGCTGTTTTTT.